Listed below are T cell receptor beta chains from one sample, sequenced in a study of blood T cell repertoires in COVID-19. The assay was immunoSEQ multiplex PCR, and TCRdb's table has in-frame clones only and misses some. Found here are under 300,000 clones, about 80% of them singletons; the top ten hold approximately 9.4%. Sequences were obtained from peripheral blood. Receptors were obtained from a woman of 80 years or more with acute or convalescent COVID-19. Both conserved end residues are part of each CDR3. A D gene is named only where the DNA matches it firmly. Expanded clones get a size class; other rows say once, few or many, or leave the size out.

j_call v_call d_call clone_size cdr3_aa cdr3_nt
TRBJ2-2 TRBV5-1 TRBD2 . CASILLAGVPNTGELFF TGCGCCAGCATCTTACTAGCGGGGGTCCCCAACACCGGGGAGCTGTTTTTT
TRBJ1-2 TRBV29-1 . . CSVEGLRYGYTF TGCAGCGTTGAAGGTCTTCGCTATGGCTACACCTTC
TRBJ1-5 TRBV2 TRBD1 . CASSEPTTGNQPQHF TGTGCCAGCAGTGAACCTACGACAGGGAATCAGCCCCAGCATTTT
TRBJ2-3 TRBV29-1 . . CSVGIGLTDTQYF TGCAGCGTGGGGATCGGACTCACAGATACGCAGTATTTT
TRBJ2-7 TRBV3-1/TRBV3-2 . . CASSHRGASYEQYF TGTGCCAGCAGCCATCGCGGGGCGTCCTACGAGCAGTACTTC
TRBJ1-1 TRBV6-6 . once CASSSETGNTEAFF TGTGCCAGCAGTTCCGAGACAGGGAACACTGAAGCTTTCTTT
TRBJ1-1 TRBV5-1 . . CASSLVQGGNTEAFF TGCGCCAGCAGCTTGGTACAGGGTGGTAACACTGAAGCTTTCTTT
TRBJ2-1 TRBV4-1 TRBD2 . CASSQDGAGGPGGEQFF TGCGCCAGCAGCCAAGATGGGGCGGGAGGCCCCGGGGGTGAGCAGTTCTTC
TRBJ1-4 TRBV5-1 . once CASSLQGRGEKLFF TGCGCCAGCAGCTTACAGGGACGAGGGGAAAAACTGTTTTTT
TRBJ2-7 TRBV6-5 TRBD2 . CASRGRGDEQYF TGTGCCAGCAGGGGGCGGGGGGACGAGCAGTACTTC
TRBJ1-2 TRBV29-1 . few CSVRVQTAGGGYTF TGCAGCGTTAGGGTCCAGACCGCCGGAGGGGGCTACACCTTC
TRBJ1-1 TRBV28 . . CASSLSPRTEAFF TGTGCCAGCAGCCTTAGCCCTAGGACAGAAGCTTTCTTT
TRBJ1-4 TRBV2 TRBD1 once CASSLTGGRVSTNEKLFF TGTGCCAGCAGCCTGACAGGGGGCCGGGTTTCAACTAATGAAAAACTGTTTTTT
TRBJ1-5 TRBV21-1 . . CASSKYGGQNYHPQHF TGTGCCAGCAGCAAATATGGGGGACAGAACTATCACCCCCAGCATTTT
TRBJ1-5 TRBV2 . . CASSGDRFNQPQHF TGTGCCAGCAGCGGCGACAGGTTCAATCAGCCCCAGCATTTT
TRBJ1-6 TRBV2 . . CASSALLGDSPLHF TGTGCCAGCAGTGCCCTCCTCGGGGATTCACCCCTCCACTTT
TRBJ1-4 TRBV19 . once CASSTRGATNEKLFF TGTGCCAGTAGTACCAGGGGAGCAACTAATGAAAAACTGTTTTTT
TRBJ2-3 TRBV3-1/TRBV3-2 . . CASSQQEADTQYF TGTGCCAGCAGCCAACAAGAGGCAGATACGCAGTATTTT
TRBJ1-5 TRBV28 . . CASSLSPGPQHF TGTGCCAGCAGTTTATCACCGGGGCCCCAGCATTTT
TRBJ2-3 TRBV27 . . CASSPTTRRTSTDTQYF TGTGCCAGCAGCCCTACGACTAGGCGAACTAGCACAGATACGCAGTATTTT
TRBJ1-3 TRBV4-2 . . CASSPGSSKSGNTIYF TGTGCCAGCAGCCCCGGTTCAAGCAAATCTGGAAACACCATATATTTT
TRBJ1-5 TRBV5-3 . . CARSPRPQHF TGTGCCAGAAGTCCCCGGCCCCAGCATTTT
TRBJ2-7 TRBV27 . . CASSPRGLAYEQYF TGTGCCAGCAGTCCTAGGGGTTTGGCCTACGAGCAGTACTTC
TRBJ2-7 TRBV28 . . CASSTTRSEQYF TGTGCCAGCAGCACGACTAGAAGCGAGCAGTACTTC
TRBJ2-1 TRBV5-8 TRBD2 . CATDLAGLSDNEQFF TGTGCCACCGATCTAGCGGGGCTCAGCGACAATGAGCAGTTCTTC
TRBJ2-2 TRBV2 TRBD1 . CASSTDRVNTGELFF TGTGCCAGCAGCACGGACAGGGTGAACACCGGGGAGCTGTTTTTT
TRBJ2-2 TRBV30 . . CAWSRGANTGELFF TGTGCCTGGAGTCGCGGGGCAAACACCGGGGAGCTGTTTTTT
TRBJ2-7 TRBV29-1 TRBD2 . CSAHGGGEQYF TGCAGCGCACACGGGGGGGGCGAGCAGTACTTC